This T cell receptor (beta chain) was observed in a study of blood T cell repertoires in COVID-19. Across the whole study: T cells, B-cell-depleted T cells, or PBMCs supplied cDNA or gDNA.

J gave up 6 bases and V 5 bases, and 11 bases lay outside the gene matches. The length of the CDR3 is 16 residues. Germline V gene sequence: CDR1 SGHTA, CDR2 FQGNSA. TCRdb's copy holds only in-frame clones and misses some; the assay was immunoSEQ multiplex PCR. The sample consists of roughly 100,000 clones, around 80% of them appearing once. The V call is TRBV7-2, the J call TRBJ1-5; 9 bases are shared with TRBD1. The source of this sequence is a man older than 75 with acute or convalescent COVID-19. The specimen was peripheral blood. DNA of the CDR3: TGTGCCAGCAGCCTCGGGACAGGGAGTGGGGCTCAGCCCCAGCATTTT. Protein: CASSLGTGSGAQPQHF. Full variable domain (missing parts from reference TRBV7-2 and TRBJ1-5): GAGVSQSPSNKVTEKGKDVELRCDPISGHTALYWYRQSLGQGLEFLIYFQGNSAPDKSGLPSDRFSAERTGGSVSTLTIQRTQQEDSAVYLCASSLGTGSGAQPQHFGDGTRLSIL.